This TCR beta chain is from a study of blood T cell repertoires in COVID-19. Study background: Samples came from the United States, Italy and Spain, spanning acute and convalescent COVID-19.

Profiled with immunoSEQ multiplex PCR; TCRdb holds only in-frame clones, not every one. The sample records tens of thousands of clones, just over 85% being singletons. Trimming removed 3 bases at V and 4 bases at J, with 15 bases between. Germline V gene data show CDR1 as MGHRA and CDR2 as YSYEKL. This CDR3 is 15 amino acids long. What was sequenced was peripheral blood. The sequence derives from a woman older than 75 in a cohort sampled during active or convalescent COVID-19. The rearrangement joins TRBV4-1 to TRBJ1-1, with D perhaps matching TRBD1 (5 bases). DNA for the CDR3: TGCGCCAGCAGCCAGGGTTTCAGGGATACCACTGAAGCTTTCTTT. This codes for CASSQGFRDTTEAFF.